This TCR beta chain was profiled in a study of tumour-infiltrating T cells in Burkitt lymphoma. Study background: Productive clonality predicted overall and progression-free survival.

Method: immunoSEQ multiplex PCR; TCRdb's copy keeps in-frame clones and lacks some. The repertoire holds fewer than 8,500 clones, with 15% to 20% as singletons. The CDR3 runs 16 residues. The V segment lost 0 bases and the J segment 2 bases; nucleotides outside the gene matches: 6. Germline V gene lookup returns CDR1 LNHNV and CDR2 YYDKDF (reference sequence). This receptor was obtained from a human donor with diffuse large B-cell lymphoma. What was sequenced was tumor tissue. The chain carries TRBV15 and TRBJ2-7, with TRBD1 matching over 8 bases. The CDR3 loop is CATSREAGGDPYEQYF. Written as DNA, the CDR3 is TGTGCCACCAGCAGAGAAGCAGGGGGCGACCCCTACGAGCAGTACTTC.